The 32 T cell receptor beta chains given below trace back to one sample, sequenced in a study of identifying expanded T cells in peripheral blood. Using immunoSEQ multiplex PCR, the repertoire was profiled, and TCRdb retains in-frame clones only, with some absent. The sample records under 150,000 clones, 86% being singletons. The specimen was blood. Receptors were obtained from a person between 18 and 75 years old in good health.

The rearrangement joins TRBV7-2 to TRBJ2-5; the D gene is possibly TRBD2 (6 bases). The CDR3 runs to 14 residues. Trimming shortened V by 5 bases and J by 5 bases, and 15 bases separated the two germline ends. CDR1 is SGHTA, CDR2 FQGNSA, per germline. DNA for the CDR3: TGTGCCAGCAGCCAGCGGTCGGGGGAGGAGACCCAGTACTTC. Its translation is CASSQRSGEETQYF. Filled out from reference TRBV7-2 and TRBJ2-5, the complete variable domain reads GAGVSQSPSNKVTEKGKDVELRCDPISGHTALYWYRQSLGQGLEFLIYFQGNSAPDKSGLPSDRFSAERTGGSVSTLTIQRTQQEDSAVYLCASSQRSGEETQYFGPGTRLLVL.

The chain combines TRBV5-5 with TRBJ1-5, with TRBD1 identical over 8 bases. CDR3 length equals 18 residues. V gave up 3 bases and J gave up 1 base; unmatched junction bases: 12. From germline, CDR1 is SGHKS and CDR2 YYEKEE (reference sequence). This chain's CDR3 is CASSSGQGRTGSNQPQHF. Written as DNA, the CDR3 is TGTGCCAGCAGCTCAGGACAGGGACGGACAGGCAGCAATCAGCCCCAGCATTTT.

This chain links TRBV5-4 with TRBJ2-7; maybe TRBD2 (5 bases). Per germline, CDR1 SGHNT and CDR2 YYREEE (reference sequence). Trimming took off 4 bases at V and 2 bases at J, with 16 bases between the two ends. The CDR3 extends over 15 amino acids. The CDR3 nucleotides are TGTGCCAGCAGCATAGACCAAACTAGTGCCTACGAGCAGTACTTC. Its protein is CASSIDQTSAYEQYF.

The chain joins TRBV5-4 to TRBJ2-7; 7 bases line up with TRBD1. CDR1 is SGHNT and CDR2 is YYREEE in the germline V gene (reference sequence). J lost 6 bases, V lost 2 bases, and 11 bases had no gene match. The CDR3 loop spans 15 amino acids. The CDR3 loop reads CASSFAETGPGEQYF. The DNA for the CDR3 is TGTGCCAGCAGCTTTGCCGAGACAGGGCCCGGCGAGCAGTACTTC.

This rearrangement joins TRBV7-3 to TRBJ1-5; no firm D call. The CDR3 covers 14 residues. Germline loops: CDR1 SGHTA, CDR2 FQGTGA. The ends were cut back, 4 bases at V and 4 bases at J, with 11 bases in the middle. CDR3 in amino acids: CASSSSAGNQPQHF. DNA of the CDR3: TGTGCCAGCAGCTCGTCAGCTGGGAATCAGCCCCAGCATTTT.

The genes are TRBV7-9 and TRBJ2-6, with a possible D match to TRBD1 (6 bases). V was trimmed by 1 base and J by 1 base, leaving 14 bases between them. CDR3 size: 18 residues. CDR1 and CDR2 from the germline V gene are SEHNR and FQNEAQ (reference sequence). The CDR3 loop is CASSLDWLTGSGANVLTF. The CDR3 DNA follows: TGTGCCAGCAGCTTAGATTGGCTAACAGGGTCTGGGGCCAACGTCCTGACTTTC. The variable domain in full, with the rest retrieved from reference TRBV7-9 and TRBJ2-6, is DTGVSQNPRHKITKRGQNVTFRCDPISEHNRLYWYRQTLGQGPEFLTYFQNEAQLEKSRLLSDRFSAERPKGSFSTLEIQRTEQGDSAMYLCASSLDWLTGSGANVLTFGAGSRLTVL.

The chain links TRBV27 to TRBJ2-6, with TRBD2 as a possible D gene (6 bases). This CDR3 is 17 amino acids long. Germline V gene data show CDR1 as MNHEY and CDR2 as SMNVEV (reference sequence). Trimming shortened V by 6 bases and J by 3 bases, and 18 bases separated the two germline ends. Here the CDR3 reads CASRGRGSGSGANVLTF. The CDR3 DNA sequence: TGTGCCAGCAGGGGACGGGGGTCCGGTAGTGGGGCCAACGTCCTGACTTTC.

The chain recombines TRBV7-8 with TRBJ2-7; 14 bases line up with TRBD2. With V trimmed by 5 bases and J by 1 base, 4 bases remained unmatched. The germline V gene encodes CDR1 SGHVS and CDR2 FQNEAQ. This CDR3 has 16 amino acids. The CDR3 DNA reads as TGTGCCAGCAGCGGATGGACTAGCGGGGGGTCCTACGAGCAGTACTTC. This encodes CASSGWTSGGSYEQYF.

The chain employs TRBV5-6 and TRBJ2-4; D remains unclear. V was pared by 1 base and J by 6 bases, with 5 bases between. This CDR3 has 12 residues. CDR1 is SGHDT and CDR2 is YYEEEE in the germline V gene. The CDR3 loop reads CASSLTVNIQYF. As DNA, the CDR3 is TGTGCCAGCAGCTTGACGGTAAACATTCAGTACTTC. The full variable domain, with the rest looked up from reference TRBV5-6 and TRBJ2-4, is DAGVTQSPTHLIKTRGQQVTLRCSPKSGHDTVSWYQQALGQGPQFIFQYYEEEERQRGNFPDRFSGHQFPNYSSELNVNALLLGDSALYLCASSLTVNIQYFGAGTRLSVL.

This chain links TRBV9 with TRBJ2-1, with a tentative D call TRBD1 (6 bases). This CDR3 contains 15 residues. Germline V gene sequence: CDR1 SGDLS, CDR2 YYNGEE. V was cut by 4 bases and J by 6 bases, with 17 bases left in between. The CDR3: CASSPRAGVGNEQFF. CDR3 nucleotides: TGTGCCAGCAGCCCCCGGGCAGGGGTAGGCAATGAGCAGTTCTTC.

The V gene is TRBV14, the J gene TRBJ2-7; D may be TRBD1 (6 bases). The CDR3 consists of 14 residues. CDR1 and CDR2 from the germline V gene are SGHDN and FVKESK. V lost 5 bases, J lost 0 bases, and 11 bases lay in between. CDR3: CASSVQGISYEQYF. CDR3 DNA: TGTGCCAGCAGCGTACAGGGAATCTCCTACGAGCAGTACTTC.

This clone turned up a few times. The rearrangement joins TRBV29-1 to TRBJ2-5; unclear D gene. Germline CDR1 SQVTM, CDR2 ANQGSEA. V was shortened by 3 bases and J by 1 base, with 12 bases between the two germline ends. The CDR3 consists of 14 residues. CDR3 loop: CSVDLQPSQETQYF. The DNA for the CDR3 is TGCAGCGTTGATCTTCAACCTAGCCAAGAGACCCAGTACTTC.

This sequence joins TRBV7-7 and TRBJ2-2; D gene uncertain. The CDR3 loop spans 16 amino acids. Germline V gene lookup returns CDR1 SSHAT and CDR2 FNYEAQ (reference sequence). Trimming pared 3 bases from V and 5 bases from J, leaving 16 bases between. The CDR3 DNA follows: TGTGCCAGCAGCTTTCGTCTGGCTTCAGGAACCGGGGAGCTGTTTTTT. It translates to CASSFRLASGTGELFF.

The genes are TRBV6-4 and TRBJ2-1; 13 bases match TRBD2. Germline-derived CDR1 and CDR2 are MRHNA and SNTAGT. The V gene end was trimmed by 5 bases and the J gene end by 6 bases; junction bases not matched to a gene: 4. This CDR3 contains 15 residues. The CDR3: CASSKGLAGANEQFF. The CDR3 DNA is TGTGCCAGCAGTAAAGGACTAGCGGGAGCCAATGAGCAGTTCTTC.

The chain joins TRBV9 to TRBJ2-5; D is unclear. Trimming removed 0 bases from V and 3 bases from J, with 9 bases in between. The CDR3 loop spans 14 amino acids. Germline CDR1 SGDLS, CDR2 YYNGEE. The CDR3 loop reads CASSVGFWKETQYF. The CDR3 bases are TGTGCCAGCAGCGTAGGGTTCTGGAAAGAGACCCAGTACTTC.

The J gene is TRBJ2-3, the V gene TRBV27; D might be TRBD1 (5 bases). The CDR3 totals 14 residues. Germline-derived CDR1 and CDR2 are MNHEY and SMNVEV (reference sequence). Between the trimmed V and J ends, which lost 7 bases and 4 bases, there was a span of 15 bases. CDR3 region: CASNPGWGPDTQYF. Written as DNA, the CDR3 is TGTGCCAGCAATCCAGGATGGGGCCCAGATACGCAGTATTTT.

A single count supports this clone. The chain has TRBV6-6 and TRBJ2-5; D is unresolved. V lost 0 bases, J lost 2 bases, and 7 bases lay in between. In germline, CDR1 is MNHNY, CDR2 SVGAGI (reference sequence). The CDR3 has 14 amino acids. CDR3 in DNA: TGTGCCAGCAGTTACTCGAGTGGACAAGAGACCCAGTACTTC. Protein: CASSYSSGQETQYF.

The V gene is TRBV19, the J gene TRBJ2-5; D gene ambiguous. CDR1 LNHDA and CDR2 SQIVND come from the germline V gene (reference sequence). The CDR3 loop spans 14 amino acids. V shed 4 bases and J shed 5 bases, with 14 bases lying between them. CDR3 nucleotide sequence: TGTGCCAGTAGTAGTGGAACGTGGTGGGAGACCCAGTACTTC. Translating it yields CASSSGTWWETQYF.

The chain has TRBV10-2 and TRBJ1-1, with D unclear. Germline-derived CDR1 and CDR2 are WSHSY and SAAADI. Deletions cut 3 bases from V and 1 base from J, with 6 bases between. CDR3 length: 13 amino acids. The CDR3 loop reads CASSDGENTEAFF. As DNA, the CDR3 is TGCGCCAGCAGTGACGGCGAGAACACTGAAGCTTTCTTT.

This chain uses TRBV2 with TRBJ1-4; D might be TRBD1 (6 bases). The germline gives CDR1 SNHLY, CDR2 FYNNEI. Trimming cost V 2 bases and J 3 bases, with 16 bases left between them. This CDR3 is 17 amino acids long. The CDR3: CASSEKLRQASNEKLFF. The CDR3 region has the DNA TGTGCCAGCAGTGAAAAGCTACGACAGGCTTCTAATGAAAAACTGTTTTTT.

The chain has TRBV11-2 and TRBJ2-1; 10 bases match TRBD1. Trimming cost V 8 bases and J 8 bases; bases outside gene matches: 15. CDR1 and CDR2 from the germline V gene are SGHAT and FQNNGV. This CDR3 region has 16 residues. CDR3 sequence reads: CASRPPPGQGFDEQFF. The CDR3 nucleotides read TGTGCCAGCCGACCTCCACCGGGACAGGGGTTCGATGAGCAGTTCTTC.

J is TRBJ2-7 and V is TRBV6-1; D may match TRBD1 or TRBD2 (5 bases each). V was clipped by 7 bases and J by 1 base, with 14 bases between them. The CDR3 runs 14 residues. CDR1 is MNHNS and CDR2 is SASEGT in the germline V gene. This CDR3 is CASIDGTESYEQYF. The CDR3 DNA follows: TGTGCCAGCATCGACGGGACCGAATCCTACGAGCAGTACTTC.

About this clone: With a much larger clone just one base away, this may be a read error. The rearrangement links TRBV7-2 to TRBJ2-3; the D is unclear. The CDR3 runs 11 residues. V lost 5 bases and J lost 2, with 2 bases in between. Germline CDR1 and CDR2: SGHTA and FQGNSA. The chain's CDR3 is CASSATDTQYF. The CDR3 nucleotides read TGTGCCAGCAGCGCCACAGATACGCAGTATTTT.

This chain connects TRBV12-2 to TRBJ2-3; TRBD2, the D gene given by the table, was not confirmed from the DNA. TRBV12-2 is a pseudogene locus. The CDR3 is made up of 19 amino acids. The chain's CDR3 is CASRRAAGWLAESTDTQYF. In DNA, the CDR3 is TGTGCAAGTCGCAGGGCCGCAGGCTGGCTAGCGGAAAGCACAGATACGCAGTATTTT.

The V gene is TRBV15, the J gene TRBJ2-2; possibly TRBD1 for D (6 bases). CDR1 and CDR2 from the germline V gene are LNHNV and YYDKDF (reference sequence). Trimming left V 4 bases short and J 7 bases short, with 13 bases between. The CDR3 sequence is 14 residues long. CDR3 loop: CATSTRGGIGELFF. In DNA, the CDR3 is TGTGCCACCAGCACGCGAGGGGGAATCGGGGAGCTGTTTTTT.

This sequence joins TRBV5-6 and TRBJ1-2; the match to TRBD1 covers 7 bases. Germline V lookup: CDR1 SGHDT, CDR2 YYEEEE. With 3 bases clipped from V and 8 bases from J, the junction kept 7 bases outside the gene matches. The CDR3 totals 13 residues. The CDR3 here is CASSSRQGRGYTF. DNA for the CDR3: TGTGCCAGCAGCTCCCGACAGGGTAGAGGCTACACCTTC.

This chain uses TRBV9 with TRBJ2-5; D is possibly TRBD1 (6 bases). V was cut by 0 bases and J by 4 bases, with 7 bases left in between. Germline V gives CDR1 SGDLS, CDR2 YYNGEE. The CDR3 sequence is 13 residues long. CDR3 protein: CASSVEGGETQYF. The CDR3 coding sequence is TGTGCCAGCAGCGTAGAAGGGGGAGAGACCCAGTACTTC.

V is TRBV4-1 and J is TRBJ2-7; D perhaps matches TRBD2 (7 bases). Germline CDR1 and CDR2: MGHRA and YSYEKL. The CDR3 has 16 amino acids. Trimming removed 0 bases at V and 3 bases at J, with 15 bases between. The CDR3 loop is CASSQEERGRGYEQYF. The CDR3 DNA is TGCGCCAGCAGCCAAGAAGAGAGGGGGAGGGGCTACGAGCAGTACTTC.

This clone has a count of ten or more. V gene TRBV9 combines with J gene TRBJ2-7; the match to TRBD2 covers 7 bases. V lost 0 bases, J lost 3 bases, and 6 bases stayed unmatched. The CDR3 runs 15 residues. The germline CDR1 and CDR2 sequences are SGDLS and YYNGEE. The CDR3 coding sequence is TGTGCCAGCAGCGTAGAAGGCGGGGGTCTCTACGAGCAGTACTTC. This gives the protein CASSVEGGGLYEQYF.

V and J are TRBV9 and TRBJ2-5, with a tentative D call TRBD1 (6 bases). In germline, CDR1 is SGDLS, CDR2 YYNGEE. Trimming pared 0 bases from V and 5 bases from J, leaving 17 bases between. The CDR3 consists of 16 residues. The CDR3 DNA reads as TGTGCCAGCAGCGTAGGGCGCCAGGGGCGGTTGGAGACCCAGTACTTC. Translation: CASSVGRQGRLETQYF.

V is TRBV4-1 and J is TRBJ2-3; 7 bases align to TRBD2. The CDR3 contains 16 residues. J gave up 5 bases and V 6 bases, and 14 bases lay outside the gene matches. Germline V gene data show CDR1 as MGHRA and CDR2 as YSYEKL. The CDR3 loop reads CASSYSPAGAEDTQYF. CDR3 DNA: TGCGCCAGCAGTTATTCTCCGGCGGGAGCTGAAGATACGCAGTATTTT.

The chain links TRBV7-9 to TRBJ1-4; D is uncertain. CDR3 length: 13 residues. CDR1 SEHNR and CDR2 FQNEAQ come from the germline V gene (reference sequence). V lost 3 bases to trimming and J lost 5 bases, with 7 bases between them. CDR3: CASSFRGNEKLFF. CDR3 coding DNA: TGTGCCAGCAGCTTCCGCGGGAATGAAAAACTGTTTTTT.